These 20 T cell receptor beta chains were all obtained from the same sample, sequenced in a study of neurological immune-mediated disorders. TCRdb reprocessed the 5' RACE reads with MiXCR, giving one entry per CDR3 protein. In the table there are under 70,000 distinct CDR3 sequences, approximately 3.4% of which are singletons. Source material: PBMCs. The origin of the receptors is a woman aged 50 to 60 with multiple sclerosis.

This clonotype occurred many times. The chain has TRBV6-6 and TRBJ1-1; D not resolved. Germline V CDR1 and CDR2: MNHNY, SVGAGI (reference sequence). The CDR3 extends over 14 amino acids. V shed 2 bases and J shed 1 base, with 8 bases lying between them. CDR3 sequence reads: CASSYKEKNTEAFF. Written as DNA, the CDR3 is TGTGCCAGCAGTTACAAGGAGAAGAACACTGAAGCTTTCTTT.

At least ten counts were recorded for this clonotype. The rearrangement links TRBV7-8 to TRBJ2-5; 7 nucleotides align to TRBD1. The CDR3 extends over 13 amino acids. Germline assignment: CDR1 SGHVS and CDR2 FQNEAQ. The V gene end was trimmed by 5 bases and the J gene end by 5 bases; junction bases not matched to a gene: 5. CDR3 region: CASSRQGAETQYF. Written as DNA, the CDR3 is TGTGCCAGCAGCCGACAGGGCGCCGAGACCCAGTACTTC.

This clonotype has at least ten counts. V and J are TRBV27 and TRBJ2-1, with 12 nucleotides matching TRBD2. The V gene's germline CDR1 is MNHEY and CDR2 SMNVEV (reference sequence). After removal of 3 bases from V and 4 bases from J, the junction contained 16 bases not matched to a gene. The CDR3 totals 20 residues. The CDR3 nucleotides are TGTGCCAGCAGTTTCCCTATTTGGGCTAGCGGGGGGGCCCGGTACAATGAGCAGTTCTTC. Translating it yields CASSFPIWASGGARYNEQFF.

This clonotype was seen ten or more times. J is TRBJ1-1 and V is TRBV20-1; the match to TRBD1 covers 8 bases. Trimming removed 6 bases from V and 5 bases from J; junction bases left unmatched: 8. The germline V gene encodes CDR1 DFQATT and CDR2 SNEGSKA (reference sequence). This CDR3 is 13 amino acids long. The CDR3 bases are TGCAGTGCCCGTCAGGGGGCCAGGACTGAAGCTTTCTTT. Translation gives CSARQGARTEAFF.

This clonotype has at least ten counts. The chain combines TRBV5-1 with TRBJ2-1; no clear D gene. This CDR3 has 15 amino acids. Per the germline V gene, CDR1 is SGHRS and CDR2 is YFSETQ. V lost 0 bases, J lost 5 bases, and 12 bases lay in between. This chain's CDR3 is CASSLDPNYDNEQFF. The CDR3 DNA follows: TGCGCCAGCAGCTTGGACCCGAATTACGACAATGAGCAGTTCTTC.

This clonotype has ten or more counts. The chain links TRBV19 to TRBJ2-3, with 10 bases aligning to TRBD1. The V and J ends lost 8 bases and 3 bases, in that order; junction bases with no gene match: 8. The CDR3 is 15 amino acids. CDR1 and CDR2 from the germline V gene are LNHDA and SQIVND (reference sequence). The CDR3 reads CASARTGGGTDTQYF. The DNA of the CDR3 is TGTGCCAGTGCCCGGACAGGGGGGGGTACAGATACGCAGTATTTT.

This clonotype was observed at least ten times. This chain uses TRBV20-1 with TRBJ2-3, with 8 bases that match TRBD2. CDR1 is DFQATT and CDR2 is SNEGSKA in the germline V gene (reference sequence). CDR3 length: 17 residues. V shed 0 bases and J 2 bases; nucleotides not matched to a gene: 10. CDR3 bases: TGCAGTGCTAGAGATCTGCGAGCGGGGGTTAACACAGATACGCAGTATTTT. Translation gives CSARDLRAGVNTDTQYF.

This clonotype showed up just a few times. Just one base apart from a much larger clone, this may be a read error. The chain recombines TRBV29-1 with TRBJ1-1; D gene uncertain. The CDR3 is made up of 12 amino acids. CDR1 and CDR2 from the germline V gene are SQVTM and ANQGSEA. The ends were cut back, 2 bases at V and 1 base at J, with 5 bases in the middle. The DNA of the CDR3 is TGCAGCGTTGAAACGAGGAACACTGAAGCTTTCTTT. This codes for CSVETRNTEAFF.

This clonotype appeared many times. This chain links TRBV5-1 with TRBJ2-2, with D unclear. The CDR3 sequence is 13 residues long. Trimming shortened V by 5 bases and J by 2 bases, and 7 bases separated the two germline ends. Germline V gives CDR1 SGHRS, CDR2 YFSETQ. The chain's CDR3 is CASRVSNTGELFF. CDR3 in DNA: TGCGCCAGCAGGGTCAGCAACACCGGGGAGCTGTTTTTT.

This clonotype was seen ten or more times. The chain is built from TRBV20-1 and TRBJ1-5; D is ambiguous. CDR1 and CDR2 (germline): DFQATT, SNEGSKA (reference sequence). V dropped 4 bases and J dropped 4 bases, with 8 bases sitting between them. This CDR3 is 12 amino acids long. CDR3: CSAMDGNQPQHF. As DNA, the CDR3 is TGCAGTGCTATGGACGGAAATCAGCCCCAGCATTTT.

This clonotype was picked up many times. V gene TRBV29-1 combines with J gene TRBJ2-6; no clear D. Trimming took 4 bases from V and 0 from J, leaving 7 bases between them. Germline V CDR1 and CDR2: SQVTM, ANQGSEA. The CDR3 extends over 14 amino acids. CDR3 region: CSVAQSSGANVLTF. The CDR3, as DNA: TGCAGCGTTGCACAGAGCTCTGGGGCCAACGTCCTGACTTTC.

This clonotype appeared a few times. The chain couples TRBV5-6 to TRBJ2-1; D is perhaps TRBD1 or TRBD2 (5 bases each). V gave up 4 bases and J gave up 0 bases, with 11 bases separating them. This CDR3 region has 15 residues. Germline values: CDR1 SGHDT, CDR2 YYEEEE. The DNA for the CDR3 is TGTGCCAGCAGCCGCCAGGGACGCTCCTACAATGAGCAGTTCTTC. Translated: CASSRQGRSYNEQFF.

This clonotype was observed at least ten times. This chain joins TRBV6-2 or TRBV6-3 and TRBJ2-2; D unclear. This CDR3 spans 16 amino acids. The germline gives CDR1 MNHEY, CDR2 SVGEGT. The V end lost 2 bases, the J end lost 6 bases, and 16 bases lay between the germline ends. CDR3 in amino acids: CASSYPLGFMSGELFF. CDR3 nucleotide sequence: TGTGCCAGCAGTTACCCCCTGGGTTTCATGTCCGGGGAGCTGTTTTTT.

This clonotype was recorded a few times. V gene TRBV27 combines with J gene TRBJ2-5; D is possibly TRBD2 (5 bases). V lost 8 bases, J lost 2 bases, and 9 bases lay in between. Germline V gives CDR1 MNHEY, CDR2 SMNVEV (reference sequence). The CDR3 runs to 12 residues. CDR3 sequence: CASGLGQETQYF. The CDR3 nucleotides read TGTGCCAGCGGACTGGGACAAGAGACCCAGTACTTC.

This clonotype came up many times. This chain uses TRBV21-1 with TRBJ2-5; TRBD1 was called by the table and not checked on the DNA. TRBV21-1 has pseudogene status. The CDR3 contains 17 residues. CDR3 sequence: CASSNLHVGQNKETQYF. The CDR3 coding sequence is TGTGCCAGCAGCAACCTACATGTGGGACAGAACAAAGAGACCCAGTACTTC.

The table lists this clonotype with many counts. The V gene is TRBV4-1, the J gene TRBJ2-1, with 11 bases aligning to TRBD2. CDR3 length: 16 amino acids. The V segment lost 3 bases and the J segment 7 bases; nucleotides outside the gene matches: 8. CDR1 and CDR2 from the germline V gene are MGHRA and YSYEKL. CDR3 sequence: CASSHLAGGQGNEQFF. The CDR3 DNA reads TGCGCCAGCAGCCACCTAGCGGGAGGTCAGGGGAATGAGCAGTTCTTC.

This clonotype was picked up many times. CDR3 DNA: TGCGCCAGCAGCCTTGGACAGGGCAACTCTGGGGCCAACGTCCTGACTTTC. This codes for CASSLGQGNSGANVLTF. V is TRBV5-1 and J is TRBJ2-6, with TRBD1 matching 8 bases. CDR1 is SGHRS and CDR2 is YFSETQ in the germline V gene. V lost 4 bases and J lost 0; bases outside the gene matches: 6. This CDR3 has 17 residues.

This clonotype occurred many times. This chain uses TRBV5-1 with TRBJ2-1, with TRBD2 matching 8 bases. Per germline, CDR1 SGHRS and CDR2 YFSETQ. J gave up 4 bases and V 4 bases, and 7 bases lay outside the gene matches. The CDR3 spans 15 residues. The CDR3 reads CASSRTSTLYNEQFF. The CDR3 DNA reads TGCGCCAGCAGCCGGACTAGCACCCTGTACAATGAGCAGTTCTTC. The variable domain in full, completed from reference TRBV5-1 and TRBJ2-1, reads KAGVTQTPRYLIKTRGQQVTLSCSPISGHRSVSWYQQTPGQGLQFLFEYFSETQRNKGNFPGRFSGRQFSNSRSEMNVSTLELGDSALYLCASSRTSTLYNEQFFGPGTRLTVL.

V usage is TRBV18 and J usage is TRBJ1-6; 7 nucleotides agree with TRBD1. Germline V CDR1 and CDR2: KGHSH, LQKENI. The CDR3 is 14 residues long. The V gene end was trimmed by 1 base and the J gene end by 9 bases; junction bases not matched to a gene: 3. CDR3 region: CASSPRQGSSPLHF. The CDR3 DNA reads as TGTGCCAGCTCACCACGACAGGGAAGTTCACCCCTCCACTTT.

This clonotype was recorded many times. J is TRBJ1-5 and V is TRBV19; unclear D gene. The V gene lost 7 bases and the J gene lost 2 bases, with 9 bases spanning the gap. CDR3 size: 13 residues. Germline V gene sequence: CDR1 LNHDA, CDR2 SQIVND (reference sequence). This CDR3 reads CASTREGNQPQHF. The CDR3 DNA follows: TGTGCCAGTACCCGGGAGGGCAATCAGCCCCAGCATTTT.